This record covers a single TCR beta chain. Its antigen is undetermined. CDR1 is KGHDR, CDR2 SFDVKD, per germline. The CDR3 runs to 12 residues. Trimming removed 9 bases from V and 1 base from J, with 8 bases in between. 5'RACE with constant-segment primers yielded barcoded, UMI-tagged TCR alpha and TCR beta cDNA libraries. MiXCR was run by TCRdb on the 5' RACE reads, yielding one entry per CDR3 protein. Of 410,000 or so distinct CDR3 sequences in the sample, less than 25% are singletons; the top ten hold over 10%. The sample originates from a study of T-cell memory formation after mild COVID-19. Regarding the study as a whole: Clones which contracted sat mainly in CM and EM if CD4+, and in EMRA if CD8+. While clones contracting from day 15 to 85 were balanced between CD4 and CD8, later expanders leaned CD4+. Pre-infection memory harbored some responding clones, suggesting cross-reactive memory joined.

The rearrangement joins TRBV24-1 to TRBJ1-2, with TRBD1 as a possible D gene (5 bases). The source material was PBMCs or a T cell subset sorted from them (not recorded which). The source of this sequence is an adult woman who had mild COVID-19 (a few samples of this study predate the infection). Cell type and time point are not known. The CDR3 sequence: CATEDSNYGYTF. The CDR3 DNA follows: TGTGCCACCGAAGACAGTAACTATGGCTACACCTTC.